The 21 T cell receptor beta chains in this list originate from one sample, sequenced in a study of T cells in Graves' hyperthyroidism and ophthalmopathy. Amplification of TCR beta CDR3 regions used RNA as the template. Using the HTBI primer set, a first-round RT-PCR was run on the TCR CDR3. TCRdb ran MiXCR on the multiplex PCR reads and lists one entry per CDR3 protein. The sample has approximately 480,000 distinct CDR3 sequences, about a fifth seen once. The sample comprised blood. These receptors were collected from a man younger than 35 with Graves' hyperthyroidism.

V and J are TRBV4-1 and TRBJ1-6; TRBD1 is a possible D gene (5 bases). V lost 4 bases and J 9 bases, leaving 22 bases between the germline ends. The CDR3 has 17 amino acids. Germline V gene lookup returns CDR1 MGHRA and CDR2 YSYEKL. Written as DNA, the CDR3 is TGCGCCAGCAGCCCCGCGGGGACCGCGGTAAGAGGTTCACCCCTCCACTTT. It specifies CASSPAGTAVRGSPLHF.

The sample holds many counts of this clonotype. The chain links TRBV7-8 to TRBJ1-3, with unresolved D. The CDR3 has 16 amino acids. V lost 1 base and J lost 2, with 12 bases in between. Germline V CDR1 and CDR2: SGHVS, FQNEAQ. CDR3 nucleotide sequence: TGTGCCAGCAGCTTAGGTCTTACGGTCGCTGGAAACACCATATATTTT. Residues: CASSLGLTVAGNTIYF.

This clonotype showed up many times. The chain joins TRBV6-1 to TRBJ2-7; D gene unclear. Germline values: CDR1 MNHNS, CDR2 SASEGT. CDR3 length: 15 amino acids. Trimming stripped 0 bases from V and 5 bases from J, with 14 bases between. In DNA, the CDR3 is TGTGCCAGCAGTGAAGCGCGAGTGAACCGGGACGAGCAGTACTTC. Protein sequence: CASSEARVNRDEQYF.

In its sample, this clonotype was seen many times. The V and J genes are TRBV3-1 and TRBJ2-5, with D uncertain. This CDR3 has 15 residues. CDR1 and CDR2 from the germline V gene are LGHDT and YNNKEL (reference sequence). Trimming stripped 6 bases from V and 1 base from J, with 15 bases between. The CDR3 reads CASSQRTGPQETQYF. The CDR3 DNA reads TGTGCCAGCAGTCAAAGAACCGGGCCCCAAGAGACCCAGTACTTC.

There are many counts of this clonotype. The chain recombines TRBV2 with TRBJ1-5; D is possibly TRBD1 (6 bases). V lost 4 bases, J lost 0 bases, and 10 bases lay in between. Germline-derived CDR1 and CDR2 are SNHLY and FYNNEI. The length of the CDR3 is 15 residues. CDR3 sequence: CASSVTGYSNQPQHF. Here the CDR3 DNA reads TGTGCCAGCAGTGTAACAGGGTATAGCAATCAGCCCCAGCATTTT.

The genes are TRBV12-3 or TRBV12-4 and TRBJ1-1; 8 bases fit TRBD1. The ends lost 10 bases at V and 6 bases at J; junction bases unmatched: 7. This CDR3 has 12 amino acids. As DNA, the CDR3 is TGTGCCACATCCAGGGGGCGGGCTGAAGCTTTCTTT. This encodes CATSRGRAEAFF.

The rearrangement joins TRBV20-1 to TRBJ2-3; 9 bases line up with TRBD2. CDR1 is DFQATT and CDR2 is SNEGSKA in the germline V gene (reference sequence). The CDR3 is 17 amino acids. V lost 2 bases to trimming and J lost 0 bases; unmatched junction nucleotides: 9. CDR3 sequence (DNA): TGCAGTGCTAGACCTCCTTGGCGGGGGGGGAGCACAGATACGCAGTATTTT. Translating gives CSARPPWRGGSTDTQYF.

The gene calls are TRBV25-1 and TRBJ2-2; 13 bases match TRBD2. CDR1 and CDR2 (germline): MGHDK, SYGVNS. The ends lost 8 bases at V and 6 bases at J; junction bases unmatched: 3. This CDR3 is built from 14 residues. The CDR3 reads CASGTSGEAGELFF. CDR3 coding DNA: TGTGCCAGCGGGACTAGCGGGGAAGCCGGGGAGCTGTTTTTT.

This clonotype was counted at least ten times. The genes are TRBV28 and TRBJ1-2, with D tentatively TRBD1 (5 bases). CDR3 length: 15 residues. The V end lost 2 bases, the J end lost 6 bases, and 16 bases lay between the germline ends. Germline V gene data show CDR1 as MDHEN and CDR2 as SYDVKM. CDR3 nucleotides: TGTGCCAGCAGTTTAGGGAACTGGCAGGGCGATGGCTACACCTTC. Amino acids: CASSLGNWQGDGYTF.

Ten or more counts support this clonotype. V is TRBV5-1 and J is TRBJ2-7; D not resolved. CDR1 SGHRS and CDR2 YFSETQ come from the germline V gene. V was trimmed by 4 bases and J by 2 bases, leaving 16 bases between them. The length of the CDR3 is 15 residues. The CDR3 DNA follows: TGCGCCAGCAGCCCAACGGCCTCTGCGGCCTACGAGCAGTACTTC. It specifies CASSPTASAAYEQYF.

There are many counts of this clonotype. V usage is TRBV30 and J usage is TRBJ1-1; 7 nucleotides align to TRBD1. In germline, CDR1 is GTSNPN, CDR2 SVGIG (reference sequence). V was pared by 5 bases and J by 5 bases, with 11 bases of the junction left unmatched. The CDR3 covers 14 residues. CDR3 bases: TGTGCCTGGGGCAGAACAGGGGTGGGGACTGAAGCTTTCTTT. Translated: CAWGRTGVGTEAFF. The entire variable domain, with the rest obtained from reference TRBV30 and TRBJ1-1, is as follows: SQTIHQWPATLVQPVGSPLSLECTVEGTSNPNLYWYRQAAGRGLQLLFYSVGIGQISSEVPQNLSASRPQDRQFILSSKKLLLSDSGFYLCAWGRTGVGTEAFFGQGTRLTVV.

This clonotype was counted many times. The J gene is TRBJ2-7, the V gene TRBV7-8; perhaps TRBD1 as D (6 bases). Germline V gene data show CDR1 as SGHVS and CDR2 as FQNEAQ. The CDR3 extends over 14 amino acids. The V end lost 5 bases, the J end lost 3 bases, and 14 bases lay between the germline ends. CDR3 protein: CASSTRGQSYEQYF. The CDR3 nucleotides read TGTGCCAGCAGCACCCGTGGACAGAGCTACGAGCAGTACTTC.

Many counts were recorded for this clonotype. This chain links TRBV20-1 with TRBJ1-5; D call uncertain. V lost 6 bases and J lost 5, with 17 bases in between. In germline, CDR1 is DFQATT, CDR2 SNEGSKA (reference sequence). This CDR3 spans 14 amino acids. The chain's CDR3 is CSAWTGFWDQPQHF. The DNA of the CDR3 is TGCAGTGCCTGGACGGGCTTCTGGGATCAGCCCCAGCATTTT.

This clonotype was observed at least ten times. The rearrangement links TRBV20-1 to TRBJ2-5; 13 bases are shared with TRBD2. CDR1 is DFQATT and CDR2 is SNEGSKA in the germline V gene (reference sequence). V trimming: 5 bases; J trimming: 4 bases; junction bases outside the gene matches: 10. This CDR3 is built from 16 residues. The CDR3 DNA follows: TGCAGTGCTGCAATACTAGCGGGGGGGCCTTCAGAGACCCAGTACTTC. This gives the protein CSAAILAGGPSETQYF.

This clonotype was recorded many times. The chain joins TRBV10-1 to TRBJ2-7; 10 nucleotides agree with TRBD1. The germline gives CDR1 WNHNN, CDR2 SYGVQD (reference sequence). The CDR3 sequence is 14 residues long. V lost 6 bases and J lost 2; bases outside the gene matches: 4. The CDR3 bases are TGCGCCAGCAGCTCCGGGACAGGGGCCTACGAGCAGTACTTC. It encodes CASSSGTGAYEQYF.

This clonotype was detected many times. The chain joins TRBV20-1 to TRBJ1-1; D perhaps matches TRBD1 (6 bases). This CDR3 region has 14 residues. V lost 1 base and J 7 bases, leaving 16 bases between the germline ends. Germline V gene lookup returns CDR1 DFQATT and CDR2 SNEGSKA (reference sequence). As DNA, the CDR3 is TGCAGTGCTAGAGGTCCCAGGGGTACCCATGAAGCTTTCTTT. Its translation is CSARGPRGTHEAFF.

There are many counts of this clonotype. V is TRBV28 and J is TRBJ1-6, with TRBD1 matching 7 bases. Trimming cost V 4 bases and J 7 bases; bases outside gene matches: 4. This CDR3 comprises 14 residues. From germline, CDR1 is MDHEN and CDR2 SYDVKM. For the CDR3, the DNA is TGTGCCAGCAGTTCTGGCAGGGGGAATTCACCCCTCCACTTT. As protein: CASSSGRGNSPLHF.

This clonotype has a count of ten or more. The chain joins TRBV5-8 to TRBJ1-2; TRBD1 agrees at 7 bases. V was clipped by 5 bases and J by 9 bases; unmatched bases: 13. Germline CDR1 and CDR2: SGHTS and YDEGEE. The CDR3 has 14 residues. The CDR3 DNA sequence: TGTGCCAGCAGAGCGCCGGGACAGCGCCTTAGCTACACCTTC. This encodes CASRAPGQRLSYTF.

V is TRBV2 and J is TRBJ2-2; D is perhaps TRBD1 (5 bases). CDR1 and CDR2 from the germline V gene are SNHLY and FYNNEI. Trimming took 1 base from V and 7 from J, leaving 16 bases between them. The CDR3 runs 16 residues. In DNA, the CDR3 is TGTGCCAGCAGTGAAGTGGGGCAGGCTTTGGTCGGGGAGCTGTTTTTT. Its translation is CASSEVGQALVGELFF. Together with reference TRBV2 and TRBJ2-2, the CDR3 gives the full variable domain: EPEVTQTPSHQVTQMGQEVILRCVPISNHLYFYWYRQILGQKVEFLVSFYNNEISEKSEIFDDQFSVERPDGSNFTLKIRSTKLEDSAMYFCASSEVGQALVGELFFGEGSRLTVL.

This clonotype appeared many times. The chain employs TRBV7-9 and TRBJ2-7, with D possibly TRBD1 on 6 matching bases. The V end lost 7 bases, the J end lost 0 bases, and 16 bases lay between the germline ends. This CDR3 is 15 amino acids long. The germline CDR1 and CDR2 sequences are SEHNR and FQNEAQ (reference sequence). The CDR3 sequence: CASTRGRDISYEQYF. As DNA, the CDR3 is TGTGCCAGCACCCGAGGCCGGGACATCTCCTACGAGCAGTACTTC. Variable domain in full (rest from reference TRBV7-9 and TRBJ2-7): DTGVSQNPRHKITKRGQNVTFRCDPISEHNRLYWYRQTLGQGPEFLTYFQNEAQLEKSRLLSDRFSAERPKGSFSTLEIQRTEQGDSAMYLCASTRGRDISYEQYFGPGTRLTVT.

At least ten counts were recorded for this clonotype. The chain joins TRBV28 to TRBJ2-7; weak D call: TRBD1 (5 bases). CDR3 size: 14 residues. The germline V gene has CDR1 MDHEN and CDR2 SYDVKM. V was clipped by 5 bases and J by 4 bases, with 15 bases between them. The CDR3: CASSTGRYLYEQYF. The CDR3 DNA follows: TGTGCCAGCAGTACAGGACGGTACCTTTACGAGCAGTACTTC.